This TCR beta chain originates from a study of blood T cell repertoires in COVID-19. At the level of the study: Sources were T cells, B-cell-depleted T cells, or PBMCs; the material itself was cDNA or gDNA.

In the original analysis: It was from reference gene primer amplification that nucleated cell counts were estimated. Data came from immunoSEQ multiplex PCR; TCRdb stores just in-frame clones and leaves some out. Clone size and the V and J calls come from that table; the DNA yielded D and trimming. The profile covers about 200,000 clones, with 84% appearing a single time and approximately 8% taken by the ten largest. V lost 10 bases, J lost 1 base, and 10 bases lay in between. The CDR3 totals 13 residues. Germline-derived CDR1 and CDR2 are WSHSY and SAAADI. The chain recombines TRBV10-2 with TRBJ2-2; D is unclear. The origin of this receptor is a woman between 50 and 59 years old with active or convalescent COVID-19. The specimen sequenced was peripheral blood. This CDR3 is CATQEENTGELFF. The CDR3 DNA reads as TGCGCCACCCAAGAGGAGAACACCGGGGAGCTGTTTTTT.